A single sample is the source of the 32 T cell receptor beta chains below, sequenced in a study of control samples from healthy donors and cancer patients. Sequencing used immunoSEQ multiplex PCR; TCRdb keeps in-frame clones, though not all of them. This sample has about 190,000 clones; about 90% occur once, and the top ten carry about 1.7%. Material for sequencing was blood. These receptors originate from a man aged 30-40 years in good health.

The CDR3 here is CASSLTYNEQFF. The CDR3 DNA is TGTGCCAGCAGCCTAACCTACAATGAGCAGTTCTTC. V usage is TRBV14 and J usage is TRBJ2-1, with D unclear. The V and J ends lost 4 bases and 2 bases respectively, with 3 bases between them. The CDR3 has 12 residues. From germline, CDR1 is SGHDN and CDR2 FVKESK.

The chain uses TRBV14 and TRBJ2-6, with D unresolved. The ends were cut back, 3 bases at V and 14 bases at J, with 8 bases in the middle. The CDR3 totals 11 residues. From germline, CDR1 is SGHDN and CDR2 FVKESK. CDR3 nucleotides: TGTGCCAGCAGCCATACGGGTTTCCTGACTTTC. Its translation: CASSHTGFLTF. Full variable domain (outside the CDR3, taken from reference TRBV14 and TRBJ2-6): EAGVTQFPSHSVIEKGQTVTLRCDPISGHDNLYWYRRVMGKEIKFLLHFVKESKQDESGMPNNRFLAERTGGTYSTLKVQPAELEDSGVYFCASSHTGFLTFGAGSRLTVL.

CDR3: CASSLQGGNEQYF. CDR3 DNA: TGTGCCAGCAGCTTGCAAGGTGGAAACGAGCAGTACTTC. This chain connects TRBV5-4 to TRBJ2-7; D is uncertain. Trimming shortened V by 1 base and J by 5 bases, and 10 bases separated the two germline ends. Germline V lookup: CDR1 SGHNT, CDR2 YYREEE (reference sequence). The CDR3 sequence is 13 residues long.

This sequence joins TRBV15 and TRBJ1-3; 11 bases map to TRBD1. This CDR3 has 14 residues. Losses at the gene ends were 8 bases for V and 2 bases for J; bases not matched to a gene: 2. CDR1 is LNHNV and CDR2 is YYDKDF in the germline V gene (reference sequence). The chain's CDR3 is CATSGQGAGNTIYF. The DNA for the CDR3 is TGTGCCACCTCGGGACAGGGGGCTGGAAACACCATATATTTT.

The rearrangement links TRBV3-1 (or the pseudogene TRBV3-2) to TRBJ2-3; 9 bases fit TRBD2. With V trimmed by 3 bases and J by 9 bases, 1 base remained unmatched. In germline, CDR1 is LGHDT, CDR2 YNNKEL (reference sequence). This CDR3 spans 12 amino acids. The CDR3 coding sequence is TGTGCCAGCAGCCACGCGGGGGGGACGCAGTATTTT. Translating it yields CASSHAGGTQYF.

The gene calls are TRBV21-1 and TRBJ1-4. TRBV21-1 is given as a pseudogene. The CDR3 length is 15 residues. The CDR3 DNA is TGTGCCAGAATCACGCGGGCCAGGGATATAGAAAAACTGTTTTTT. Its translation is CARITRARDIEKLFF.

V is TRBV19 and J is TRBJ2-5; 9 bases align to TRBD2. Germline lookup yields CDR1 LNHDA and CDR2 SQIVND (reference sequence). With V trimmed by 5 bases and J by 5 bases, 18 bases remained unmatched. The CDR3 extends over 18 amino acids. CDR3 sequence (DNA): TGTGCCAGTAGTGCCTCCCGCCTAAGCGCGGGGGGGCGGGAGACCCAGTACTTC. It translates to CASSASRLSAGGRETQYF.

The rearrangement uses TRBV2 and TRBJ2-1; no clear D. Germline CDR1 and CDR2: SNHLY and FYNNEI. The V end was cut by 2 bases, the J end by 12 bases, with 14 bases between. CDR3 length equals 13 residues. CDR3: CASSETVWLGQFF. Written as DNA, the CDR3 is TGTGCCAGCAGTGAAACGGTCTGGCTGGGGCAGTTCTTC.

The CDR3 sequence: CASSRTLGSGELFF. Written as DNA, the CDR3 is TGTGCCAGCAGCCGTACCCTAGGTTCCGGGGAGCTGTTTTTT. This chain links TRBV6-5 with TRBJ2-2; D is unclear. CDR3 length: 14 residues. Deletions cut 6 bases from V and 6 bases from J, with 14 bases between. The germline V gene has CDR1 MNHEY and CDR2 SVGAGI.

The chain carries TRBV19 and TRBJ2-3; 10 bases line up with TRBD2. Germline V gene lookup returns CDR1 LNHDA and CDR2 SQIVND (reference sequence). V lost 2 bases, J lost 15 bases, and 8 bases stayed unmatched. The CDR3 spans 13 residues. The CDR3 reads CASSIQGTSDPYF. DNA of the CDR3: TGTGCCAGTAGTATACAGGGGACTAGCGATCCCTATTTT.

The CDR3 coding sequence is TGTGCCAGCGGATTTTCGTCAGATACGCAGTATTTT. This gives the protein CASGFSSDTQYF. V and J are TRBV7-9 and TRBJ2-3, with no clear D. Germline-derived CDR1 and CDR2 are SEHNR and FQNEAQ (reference sequence). V lost 8 bases to trimming and J lost 4 bases, with 10 bases between them. The CDR3 spans 12 residues.

The chain joins TRBV19 to TRBJ1-1; 9 nucleotides match TRBD1. Germline assignment: CDR1 LNHDA and CDR2 SQIVND (reference sequence). This CDR3 has 16 residues. J was trimmed by 1 base and V by 1 base; bases with no gene match: 4. CDR3 residues: CASSIVPQGANTEAFF. The CDR3 bases are TGTGCCAGTAGTATAGTCCCACAGGGGGCGAACACTGAAGCTTTCTTT.

The V gene is TRBV6-1, the J gene TRBJ1-1; 8 bases are shared with TRBD1. This CDR3 contains 16 residues. Germline CDR1 is MNHNS and CDR2 is SASEGT. The V gene end was trimmed by 0 bases and the J gene end by 12 bases; junction bases not matched to a gene: 15. The CDR3 nucleotides read TGTGCCAGCAGTGAAGCCGCCAGCGGACAGGGCTTAATATCTTTCTTT. The encoded protein is CASSEAASGQGLISFF.

The chain links TRBV9 to TRBJ1-5; no clear D gene. The CDR3 is 13 amino acids. CDR1 SGDLS and CDR2 YYNGEE come from the germline V gene. Trimming took 3 bases from V and 4 from J, leaving 8 bases between them. The CDR3 spells CASSGAGNQPQHF. CDR3 sequence (DNA): TGTGCCAGCAGCGGAGCGGGGAATCAGCCCCAGCATTTT.

V and J are TRBV10-3 and TRBJ1-2, with 8 bases lining up with TRBD1. Germline lookup yields CDR1 ENHRY and CDR2 SYGVKD. V trimming: 8 bases; J trimming: 4 bases; junction bases outside the gene matches: 6. CDR3 size: 13 residues. CDR3 bases: TGTGCCATCGCACCAGGGGGCCTCTATGGCTACACCTTC. Amino acid sequence: CAIAPGGLYGYTF.

DNA of the CDR3: TGTGCCAGCAGTTACGGGGGAGCGGACACTGAAGCTTTCTTT. It encodes CASSYGGADTEAFF. The chain recombines TRBV6-5 with TRBJ1-1, with TRBD1 as a possible D gene (5 bases). With 2 bases removed from V and 3 bases from J, the gap between germline ends came to 10 bases. The CDR3 is made up of 14 amino acids. Germline V gene data show CDR1 as MNHEY and CDR2 as SVGAGI.

The chain recombines TRBV4-2 with TRBJ2-1; 10 bases are a match to TRBD2. Germline V lookup: CDR1 LGHNA, CDR2 YNFKEQ. With V trimmed by 4 bases and J by 9 bases, 15 bases remained unmatched. The CDR3 is 17 amino acids. The CDR3 spells CASSLASGGNPKGEQFF. In nucleotides, the CDR3 is TGTGCCAGCAGCCTTGCTAGCGGGGGTAATCCCAAGGGTGAGCAGTTCTTC.

The genes are TRBV19 and TRBJ1-4, with 7 positions matching TRBD1. Germline CDR1 LNHDA, CDR2 SQIVND (reference sequence). The junction had 5 bases not matched to a gene; V was cut back by 3 bases and J by 4 bases. This CDR3 spans 15 amino acids. The CDR3 DNA follows: TGTGCCAGTAGTATCAGGGGGGCCGGTAATGAAAAACTGTTTTTT. This gives the protein CASSIRGAGNEKLFF.

In DNA, the CDR3 is TGTGCCAGCAGCCGACAGAGCCCGTCAGGGGGCTACACCTTC. Protein sequence: CASSRQSPSGGYTF. The chain carries TRBV7-9 and TRBJ1-2; weak D call: TRBD1 (5 bases). Trimming left V 5 bases short and J 8 bases short, with 18 bases between. The CDR3 has 14 amino acids. Germline V gene data show CDR1 as SEHNR and CDR2 as FQNEAQ (reference sequence).

The rearrangement uses TRBV19 and TRBJ1-6; D uncertain. V was pared by 7 bases and J by 0 bases, with 10 bases between. In germline, CDR1 is LNHDA, CDR2 SQIVND (reference sequence). This CDR3 comprises 15 residues. The DNA for the CDR3 is TGTGCCAGTATCGGAACCCACTCCTATAATTCACCCCTCCACTTT. Translation: CASIGTHSYNSPLHF. The full variable domain, in which reference TRBV19 and TRBJ1-6 provide the parts outside the CDR3, is DGGITQSPKYLFRKEGQNVTLSCEQNLNHDAMYWYRQDPGQGLRLIYYSQIVNDFQKGDIAEGYSVSREKKESFPLTVTSAQKNPTAFYLCASIGTHSYNSPLHFGNGTRLTVT.

CDR3 bases: TGTGCCAGTAGTAGAAGAGCGGGGGGGCACGACGAGCAGTACTTC. As protein: CASSRRAGGHDEQYF. The rearrangement uses TRBV19 and TRBJ2-7, with 10 bases fitting TRBD2. The V segment lost 4 bases and the J segment 5 bases; nucleotides outside the gene matches: 8. CDR3 length: 15 amino acids. The germline CDR1 and CDR2 sequences are LNHDA and SQIVND (reference sequence).

Worth noting for this clone: At one boundary the junction diverges from the germline segment, which might be a read error. The V and J genes are TRBV20-1 and TRBJ2-7; 12 nucleotides agree with TRBD1. Germline V gives CDR1 DFQATT, CDR2 SNEGSKA (reference sequence). The CDR3 is 13 residues long. The CDR3 here is CSASGTGGYGQYF. The CDR3 nucleotides read TGCAGTGCTAGTGGGACAGGGGGCTACGGGCAGTACTTC.

The chain combines TRBV11-3 with TRBJ2-2, with D tentatively TRBD1 (5 bases). The CDR3 has 12 amino acids. The V end was cut by 3 bases, the J end by 9 bases, with 8 bases between. Germline V gene data show CDR1 as SGHNT and CDR2 as YENEEA. CDR3 nucleotide sequence: TGTGCCAGCAGCTTCCAGGGTCGGGAGCTGTTTTTT. The encoded protein is CASSFQGRELFF.

A single count supports this clone. The CDR3 sequence: CASSLNQGRNTGELFF. The CDR3 DNA reads TGTGCCAGCAGCTTAAATCAGGGAAGAAACACCGGGGAGCTGTTTTTT. The rearrangement links TRBV11-2 to TRBJ2-2, with D tentatively TRBD1 (5 bases). This CDR3 comprises 16 residues. The V end was cut by 2 bases, the J end by 2 bases, with 12 bases between. Germline lookup yields CDR1 SGHAT and CDR2 FQNNGV.

The chain uses TRBV6-5 and TRBJ1-1; tentatively, D is TRBD1 (5 bases). This CDR3 spans 16 amino acids. In germline, CDR1 is MNHEY, CDR2 SVGAGI. V dropped 2 bases and J dropped 1 base, with 14 bases sitting between them. Here the CDR3 DNA reads TGTGCCAGCAGTTACGCCTTGGGGGGAACGAACACTGAAGCTTTCTTT. It is translated as CASSYALGGTNTEAFF.

The chain carries TRBV11-2 and TRBJ2-1; 11 bases map to TRBD2. Trimming took 6 bases from V and 12 from J; bases not matched to a gene: 13. The CDR3 covers 15 residues. Per the germline V gene, CDR1 is SGHAT and CDR2 is FQNNGV. The CDR3 here is CASSYTSGGVLRQFF. In nucleotides, the CDR3 is TGTGCCAGCAGTTACACTAGCGGGGGAGTTCTCAGGCAGTTCTTC.

The chain has TRBV18 and TRBJ1-3; a weak D match, TRBD1 (5 bases). Germline V CDR1 and CDR2: KGHSH, LQKENI. CDR3 length equals 16 residues. V gave up 1 base and J gave up 0 bases, with 10 bases separating them. CDR3 sequence reads: CASSPQGTNSGNTIYF. The CDR3 DNA follows: TGTGCCAGCTCACCACAGGGGACTAACTCTGGAAACACCATATATTTT.

The chain links TRBV11-2 to TRBJ2-4, with TRBD2 identical over 8 bases. CDR3 size: 19 residues. Germline V gene lookup returns CDR1 SGHAT and CDR2 FQNNGV. V shed 1 base and J 1 base; nucleotides not matched to a gene: 12. The CDR3 protein is CASSLVGSGGPRAKNIQYF. The CDR3 DNA is TGTGCCAGCAGCTTAGTCGGGTCGGGGGGGCCCAGGGCCAAAAACATTCAGTACTTC. The entire variable domain, with the rest obtained from reference TRBV11-2 and TRBJ2-4, is as follows: EAGVAQSPRYKIIEKRQSVAFWCNPISGHATLYWYQQILGQGPKLLIQFQNNGVVDDSQLPKDRFSAERLKGVDSTLKIQPAKLEDSAVYLCASSLVGSGGPRAKNIQYFGAGTRLSVL.

This sequence joins TRBV27 and TRBJ1-1; possibly TRBD1 for D (6 bases). The CDR3 contains 15 residues. Trimming shortened V by 0 bases and J by 5 bases, and 13 bases separated the two germline ends. CDR1 and CDR2 (germline): MNHEY, SMNVEV (reference sequence). The CDR3 sequence: CASSLSQGKRTEAFF. The CDR3 DNA reads TGTGCCAGCAGTTTATCGCAGGGGAAAAGAACTGAAGCTTTCTTT.

The chain carries TRBV2 and TRBJ2-7, with a tentative D call TRBD1 (5 bases). The germline V gene encodes CDR1 SNHLY and CDR2 FYNNEI. The V end lost 2 bases, the J end lost 8 bases, and 13 bases lay between the germline ends. This CDR3 has 13 amino acids. The CDR3 region has the DNA TGTGCCAGCAGTGAACAGGGCGGTAGCAAGCAGTACTTC. The encoded protein is CASSEQGGSKQYF.

This clone was observed a few times. The chain joins TRBV5-1 to TRBJ1-6; TRBD1 agrees at 8 bases. The CDR3 loop spans 15 amino acids. In germline, CDR1 is SGHRS, CDR2 YFSETQ. V lost 4 bases to trimming and J lost 5 bases; unmatched junction nucleotides: 5. The CDR3 here is CASSPRTGNNSPLHF. CDR3 nucleotide sequence: TGCGCCAGCAGCCCACGGACAGGGAATAATTCACCCCTCCACTTT.

The gene calls are TRBV30 and TRBJ2-7; D may be TRBD1 or TRBD2 (5 bases each). This CDR3 spans 15 amino acids. From germline, CDR1 is GTSNPN and CDR2 SVGIG (reference sequence). V was pared by 0 bases and J by 7 bases, with 19 bases between. Here the CDR3 reads CAWSVRGTGSGEQYF. The CDR3 DNA follows: TGTGCCTGGAGTGTCCGTGGGACGGGATCTGGAGAGCAGTACTTC.